One and the same sample provided the 8 T cell receptor beta chains below, sequenced in a study of blood T cell repertoires in COVID-19. Libraries were prepared by immunoSEQ multiplex PCR; TCRdb keeps only in-frame clonotypes and omits some of them. The data hold 150,000 to 200,000 clones, with almost 80% observed a single time. Input material: PBMCs or T cells enriched from blood (not recorded which). The receptors here all came from a woman aged 45-65 years who had recovered from COVID-19.

For this clone: At one boundary the junction diverges from the germline segment, which might be a read error. Different DNA sequences within this sample yield the same CDR3. The V and J genes are TRBV6-5 and TRBJ1-5; 9 bases are a match to TRBD1. CDR3 length: 15 residues. The V gene's germline CDR1 is MNHEY and CDR2 SVGAGI. CDR3 nucleotide sequence: TGTGCCAGCAGTAAACACGGACAGGGGCATCAGCCCCAACATTTT. It is translated as CASSKHGQGHQPQHF.

J is TRBJ2-7 and V is TRBV2, with a tentative D call TRBD2 (6 bases). The CDR3 is 13 residues long. Looked up from germline, CDR1 is SNHLY and CDR2 is FYNNEI. V shed 7 bases and J shed 2 bases, with 12 bases lying between them. The CDR3 is CASTSAGTYEQYF. The DNA of the CDR3 is TGTGCCAGCACTTCAGCGGGTACCTACGAGCAGTACTTC.

V and J are TRBV13 and TRBJ2-7, with D perhaps TRBD2 (5 bases). Trimming cost V 5 bases and J 7 bases, with 24 bases left between them. This CDR3 is 16 amino acids long. Germline CDR1 and CDR2: PRHDT and FYEKMQ (reference sequence). The CDR3 reads CASSPRNAQSSGEQYF. In nucleotides, the CDR3 is TGTGCCAGCAGCCCACGAAACGCACAGTCCTCGGGAGAGCAGTACTTC.

This chain connects TRBV19 to TRBJ1-6, with 8 nucleotides matching TRBD1. V was clipped by 5 bases and J by 11 bases; unmatched bases: 11. The CDR3 has 15 residues. Germline V lookup: CDR1 LNHDA, CDR2 SQIVND (reference sequence). The CDR3 DNA sequence: TGTGCCAGTAGTCGTCAGGACAGGGTGATGACACCCCTCCACTTT. It codes for CASSRQDRVMTPLHF.

The chain uses TRBV3-1 (or the pseudogene TRBV3-2) and TRBJ2-7; tentative D call: TRBD1 (5 bases). Germline V lookup: CDR1 LGHDT, CDR2 YNNKEL (reference sequence). This CDR3 has 13 amino acids. Trimming removed 3 bases at V and 2 bases at J, with 8 bases between. In DNA, the CDR3 is TGTGCCAGCAGCCAGGGGCAGCCCTACGAGCAGTACTTC. This sequence encodes CASSQGQPYEQYF.

This clone showed up just a few times. V and J are TRBV3-1 (or the pseudogene TRBV3-2) and TRBJ2-7; 10 bases are a match to TRBD2. This CDR3 is built from 17 residues. Germline values: CDR1 LGHDT, CDR2 YNNKEL (reference sequence). V gave up 5 bases and J gave up 4 bases; unmatched junction bases: 14. CDR3 sequence reads: CASSARRSSGSLYEQYF. The CDR3 DNA sequence: TGTGCCAGCAGCGCCAGGAGGTCTAGCGGGAGTTTGTACGAGCAGTACTTC.

The CDR3 coding sequence is TGTGCCAGCAGCCCCGATTCACAGACGGGGGGCTACACCTTC. Its protein is CASSPDSQTGGYTF. The chain employs TRBV5-4 and TRBJ1-2; D is unresolved. The CDR3 spans 14 residues. Germline loops: CDR1 SGHNT, CDR2 YYREEE (reference sequence). Between the trimmed V and J ends, which lost 4 bases and 8 bases, there was a span of 18 bases.

The chain employs TRBV15 and TRBJ2-7; 7 bases map to TRBD2. The CDR3 is made up of 14 amino acids. Germline-derived CDR1 and CDR2 are LNHNV and YYDKDF (reference sequence). The ends lost 2 bases at V and 7 bases at J; junction bases unmatched: 8. CDR3 amino acids: CATSRSSGPGEQYF. Written as DNA, the CDR3 is TGTGCCACCAGCAGAAGTAGCGGGCCGGGGGAGCAGTACTTC.